This T cell receptor (beta chain) was recovered during a study of blood T cell repertoires in COVID-19. The CDR3 length is 15 residues. Germline CDR1 is SEHNR and CDR2 is FQNEAQ (reference sequence). The ends were cut back, 2 bases at V and 6 bases at J, with 16 bases in the middle. Method: immunoSEQ multiplex PCR; TCRdb's copy keeps in-frame clones and lacks some. This table holds approximately 220,000 clones, about 87% found once. The rearrangement joins TRBV7-9 to TRBJ1-2, with D uncertain. This TCR was sampled from a woman in her twenties or thirties who had recovered from COVID-19. Material: PBMCs or T cells enriched from blood (not recorded which). The CDR3 DNA sequence: TGTGCCAGCAGCTTATTCCAAGACACCGACAATGGCTACACCTTC. Its translation: CASSLFQDTDNGYTF.